These 15 T cell receptor beta chains came from one sample sequenced in a study of T cells in Graves' hyperthyroidism and ophthalmopathy. Amplification yielded TCR beta CDR3 regions, with RNA transcripts as the source. HTBI primers were the set used in a first-round RT-PCR of the TCR CDR3. TCRdb used MiXCR to reprocess the multiplex PCR reads, holding one entry per CDR3 protein. The sample has roughly 500,000 distinct CDR3 sequences, about half seen once; the top ten hold 15% to 20%. Sequences were obtained from peripheral blood or thyroid tissue (not recorded which). The receptor set was obtained from an adult woman with Graves' disease, either hyperthyroidism or ophthalmopathy (not recorded which).

The rearrangement uses TRBV12-3 or TRBV12-4 and TRBJ1-6, with D perhaps TRBD1 (6 bases). This CDR3 comprises 15 residues. V lost 6 bases to trimming and J lost 8 bases, with 17 bases between them. The CDR3 reads CASRPPGVPHSPLHF. CDR3 nucleotide sequence: TGTGCCAGCAGGCCCCCAGGGGTTCCGCATTCACCCCTCCACTTT.

In its sample, this clonotype was seen a few times. The CDR3 coding sequence is TGTGCCAGCAGACCTGAGACCGGTTCACCCCTCCACTTT. Translation: CASRPETGSPLHF. The chain has TRBV2 and TRBJ1-6; D unclear. V dropped 6 bases and J dropped 9 bases, with 12 bases sitting between them. CDR1 is SNHLY, CDR2 FYNNEI, per germline. CDR3 size: 13 residues.

This clonotype occurred many times. The chain combines TRBV3-1 with TRBJ1-6; no clear D. The CDR3 is 13 residues long. V dropped 4 bases and J dropped 9 bases, with 10 bases sitting between them. The germline CDR1 and CDR2 sequences are LGHDT and YNNKEL (reference sequence). CDR3 bases: TGTGCCAGCAGCCCGCGACTGGGTTCACCCCTCCACTTT. Protein sequence: CASSPRLGSPLHF.

The chain combines TRBV7-9 with TRBJ2-5; tentative D call: TRBD1 (5 bases). CDR3 size: 15 residues. Germline CDR1 SEHNR, CDR2 FQNEAQ (reference sequence). Trimming took 2 bases from V and 3 from J, leaving 13 bases between them. The CDR3 loop is CASSLKAGNKETQYF. CDR3 nucleotides: TGTGCCAGCAGCTTAAAGGCAGGGAACAAAGAGACCCAGTACTTC.

This clonotype was observed a handful of times. Here the CDR3 DNA reads TGTGCCAGCAGTGAATGGGGTACTGAAGCTTTCTTT. Its protein product is CASSEWGTEAFF. This chain connects TRBV6-5 to TRBJ1-1; D gene unclear. Germline-derived CDR1 and CDR2 are MNHEY and SVGAGI. This CDR3 comprises 12 residues. V lost 5 bases and J lost 5, with 9 bases in between.

The V call is TRBV6-1, the J call TRBJ2-5; 7 positions match TRBD1. CDR1 and CDR2 (germline): MNHNS, SASEGT. The junction had 11 bases not matched to a gene; V was cut back by 2 bases and J by 5 bases. The CDR3 extends over 16 amino acids. CDR3 protein: CASSELTGDTGETQYF. In DNA, the CDR3 is TGTGCCAGCAGTGAACTTACAGGGGATACCGGGGAGACCCAGTACTTC.

This clonotype was seen many times. This chain connects TRBV9 to TRBJ1-1; D is perhaps TRBD1 (6 bases). V lost 4 bases, J lost 4 bases, and 20 bases lay in between. The CDR3 totals 16 residues. Germline loops: CDR1 SGDLS, CDR2 YYNGEE. The CDR3 bases are TGTGCCAGCAGCCCCCGGGGGATAGGGGGTCGCACTGAAGCTTTCTTT. It codes for CASSPRGIGGRTEAFF.

J is TRBJ1-5 and V is TRBV28; D is uncertain. CDR3 length equals 14 residues. Germline values: CDR1 MDHEN, CDR2 SYDVKM. Trimming stripped 6 bases from V and 6 bases from J, with 15 bases between. The DNA for the CDR3 is TGTGCCAGCAGCCTAGGTGGGCGGGGTCAGCCCCAGCATTTT. It encodes CASSLGGRGQPQHF.

This chain connects TRBV7-9 to TRBJ1-2; D is possibly TRBD1 (6 bases). Germline CDR1 reads SEHNR; CDR2 reads FQNEAQ (reference sequence). This CDR3 is 15 amino acids long. Trimming removed 3 bases from V and 12 bases from J, with 23 bases in between. CDR3 region: CASSLASRGYSGNTF. The CDR3 region has the DNA TGTGCCAGCAGCTTGGCCAGCAGGGGATATTCTGGAAACACCTTC.

This clonotype occurred a few times. The rearrangement joins TRBV2 to TRBJ1-4; 8 bases agree with TRBD1. With V trimmed by 4 bases and J by 9 bases, 4 bases remained unmatched. Germline V gene data show CDR1 as SNHLY and CDR2 as FYNNEI. This CDR3 spans 13 amino acids. The CDR3 sequence is CASSGGTGKKLFF. Here the CDR3 DNA reads TGTGCCAGCAGTGGCGGGACAGGAAAAAAACTGTTTTTT.

The chain is built from TRBV11-1 and TRBJ1-4; D is unresolved. The V gene lost 6 bases and the J gene lost 5 bases, with 13 bases spanning the gap. The CDR3 has 14 residues. Germline-derived CDR1 and CDR2 are SGHAT and FQDESV (reference sequence). In DNA, the CDR3 is TGTGCCAGCAGACCGAGACGGACGAATGAAAAACTGTTTTTT. Translation gives CASRPRRTNEKLFF.

Note on this clonotype: A much larger clone is a single base away; this may be a read error. The rearrangement links TRBV7-9 to TRBJ2-7, with a possible D match to TRBD2 (6 bases). Germline loops: CDR1 SEHNR, CDR2 FQNEAQ (reference sequence). The CDR3 loop spans 16 amino acids. With 3 bases removed from V and 3 bases from J, the gap between germline ends came to 18 bases. DNA of the CDR3: TGTGCCAGCAGCTTTGGATTTCGTGGGCGGGGCTACGAGCAGTACTTC. Translating gives CASSFGFRGRGYEQYF.

The rearrangement uses TRBV2 and TRBJ2-5, with D tentatively TRBD2 (6 bases). V was cut by 3 bases and J by 9 bases, with 11 bases left in between. The CDR3 sequence is 12 residues long. Germline CDR1 is SNHLY and CDR2 is FYNNEI. CDR3 bases: TGTGCCAGCAGTGAGGAGGGTTGGCCCCAGTACTTC. Protein: CASSEEGWPQYF.

V gene TRBV7-9 combines with J gene TRBJ1-4, with D perhaps matching TRBD1 (5 bases). The CDR3 has 15 residues. Germline lookup yields CDR1 SEHNR and CDR2 FQNEAQ (reference sequence). V was cut by 2 bases and J by 6 bases, with 13 bases left in between. The CDR3 nucleotides are TGTGCCAGCAGCTTAAACACAGGAGAGTATGAAAAACTGTTTTTT. Amino acids: CASSLNTGEYEKLFF.

The rearrangement joins TRBV12-3 or TRBV12-4 to TRBJ1-1; D is unclear. The CDR3 is made up of 10 amino acids. Deletions cut 10 bases from V and 1 base from J, with 4 bases between. The CDR3: CATSNTEAFF. CDR3 nucleotide sequence: TGTGCCACGTCGAACACTGAAGCTTTCTTT.